This TCR beta chain stems from a study of T cells after yellow fever vaccination. This clonotype was recorded many times. The CDR3 has 12 amino acids. Germline V gene lookup returns CDR1 ENHRY and CDR2 SYGVKD. Trimming left V 8 bases short and J 3 bases short, with 9 bases between. TCRdb re-derived calls from the 5' RACE reads in MiXCR, one entry per CDR3 protein. The sample yields about 50,000 distinct CDR3 sequences, 5.7% seen once. This TCR derives from a man aged 18 to 30 who received the YFV17D yellow fever vaccine. Here the sequenced sample was PBMCs, either bulk or a sorted T-cell subset (CD4+, CD8+, memory, or dextramer-sorted; not recorded which), taken on the day of the yellow fever booster vaccination. The chain recombines TRBV10-3 with TRBJ2-3; D not certain. The CDR3 sequence: CAIARGTDTQYF. The CDR3 bases are TGTGCCATCGCCCGCGGAACAGATACGCAGTATTTT.